This TCR beta chain came from a study of cytomegalovirus exposure and HLA in healthy donors. Overall study findings and caveats: One cluster of highly shared sequence variants probably arose as a sequencing artifact. Per a prior analysis, the majority of TCR beta V segments were productive roughly 87% or roughly 30% of the time. A later examination showed that TCR association rates differed by HLA locus, with DRB1 most and HLA-C fewest.

V lost 6 bases to trimming and J lost 2 bases; unmatched junction nucleotides: 6. CDR3 size: 13 residues. Germline V gene sequence: CDR1 SQVTM, CDR2 ANQGSEA. Of note for this clone: Antigen: not known.

PCR amplification relied on 60 Vbeta primers (plus 13 Jbeta primers). The repertoire was sequenced with immunoSEQ multiplex PCR; TCRdb's copy has only in-frame clones and lacks some. The top ten clones hold 2% to 2.5% of a sample with 90,000 to 100,000 clones, less than 80% of them seen once. Sequenced sample: PBMCs. This chain links TRBV29-1 with TRBJ2-7; 8 nucleotides line up with TRBD2. This clonotype was obtained from a man aged 35-49 years in good health and CMV-seronegative. The CDR3 protein is CSVMRGVTYEQYF. In DNA, the CDR3 is TGCAGCGTCATGCGGGGGGTCACCTACGAGCAGTACTTC.